One and the same sample provided the 11 T cell receptor beta chains below, sequenced in a study of control samples from healthy donors and cancer patients. Clones were sequenced by immunoSEQ multiplex PCR, and TCRdb holds only the in-frame ones, with some missing. The sample holds some 130,000 clones, about 91% seen once. The material sequenced was blood. Every receptor here comes from a man aged 35-49 years in good health.

The chain carries TRBV7-2 and TRBJ2-7, with TRBD1 identical over 7 bases. Germline CDR1 SGHTA, CDR2 FQGNSA. The CDR3 has 15 amino acids. J gave up 4 bases and V 0 bases, and 6 bases lay outside the gene matches. The CDR3 sequence: CASSLAGTESYEQYF. CDR3 coding DNA: TGTGCCAGCAGCTTAGCCGGGACAGAAAGTTACGAGCAGTACTTC.

On this clone: Compared with germline, one end of the junction differs, possibly owing to a read error. V is TRBV28 and J is TRBJ1-4; tentative D call: TRBD1 (5 bases). This CDR3 comprises 13 residues. Looked up from germline, CDR1 is MDHEN and CDR2 is SYDVKM. CDR3 DNA sequence: TGTGCCAGCAGGCCAGGGACTATTGAAAAACTGTTTTTT. Its protein is CASRPGTIEKLFF. Based on the CDR3 plus reference TRBV28 and TRBJ1-4, the full variable domain is DVKVTQSSRYLVKRTGEKVFLECVQDMDHENMFWYRQDPGLGLRLIYFSYDVKMKEKGDIPEGYSVSREKKERFSLILESASTNQTSMYLCASRPGTIEKLFFGSGTQLSVL.

The chain links TRBV5-4 to TRBJ2-7; D gene ambiguous. With 5 bases removed from V and 2 bases from J, the gap between germline ends came to 11 bases. Germline V gene sequence: CDR1 SGHNT, CDR2 YYREEE (reference sequence). The CDR3 contains 13 residues. The CDR3 bases are TGTGCCAGCAGTTGGGGTGGAACCTACGAGCAGTACTTC. Its protein is CASSWGGTYEQYF.

The rearrangement uses TRBV27 and TRBJ1-5; possible D gene TRBD1, 5 bases. CDR3 length: 14 residues. Trimming removed 6 bases at V and 6 bases at J, with 15 bases between. Germline CDR1 and CDR2: MNHEY and SMNVEV (reference sequence). DNA of the CDR3: TGTGCCAGCAGGCCGGCAGGTGGGGGTCAGCCCCAGCATTTT. It specifies CASRPAGGGQPQHF.

This chain uses TRBV24-1 with TRBJ2-2, with 9 positions matching TRBD2. The CDR3 loop spans 17 amino acids. The ends lost 2 bases at V and 7 bases at J; junction bases unmatched: 10. In germline, CDR1 is KGHDR, CDR2 SFDVKD. The CDR3 here is CATSDSGGGAGGGELFF. CDR3 nucleotides: TGTGCCACCAGTGATTCTGGCGGGGGGGCCGGAGGCGGGGAGCTGTTTTTT.

The gene calls are TRBV4-3 and TRBJ2-1, with D tentatively TRBD1 (6 bases). Germline V gives CDR1 LGHNA, CDR2 YSLEER. V gave up 1 base and J gave up 9 bases, with 22 bases separating them. This CDR3 has 17 residues. CDR3 sequence: CASSQAVYKSGRGEQFF. DNA of the CDR3: TGCGCCAGCAGCCAAGCCGTTTATAAAAGCGGCAGGGGTGAGCAGTTCTTC.

The chain employs TRBV3-1 (or the pseudogene TRBV3-2) and TRBJ1-2; D is possibly TRBD1 (6 bases). The CDR3 spans 14 residues. Germline CDR1 reads LGHDT; CDR2 reads YNNKEL (reference sequence). V was pared by 4 bases and J by 4 bases, with 13 bases between. In DNA, the CDR3 is TGTGCCAGCAGCCCCCTAGGGGGTGGCTATGGCTACACCTTC. Translated: CASSPLGGGYGYTF.

The chain couples TRBV19 to TRBJ1-2; TRBD1 agrees at 7 bases. Trimming cost V 2 bases and J 4 bases; bases outside gene matches: 4. The CDR3 loop spans 14 amino acids. Looked up from germline, CDR1 is LNHDA and CDR2 is SQIVND (reference sequence). The CDR3 nucleotides read TGTGCCAGTAGTATACTGACAGGGCTCTATGGCTACACCTTC. Translating gives CASSILTGLYGYTF. The complete variable domain, with remaining parts taken from reference TRBV19 and TRBJ1-2, reads DGGITQSPKYLFRKEGQNVTLSCEQNLNHDAMYWYRQDPGQGLRLIYYSQIVNDFQKGDIAEGYSVSREKKESFPLTVTSAQKNPTAFYLCASSILTGLYGYTFGSGTRLTVV.

As concerns this clone: Other DNA sequences within the sample encode an identical CDR3. Written as DNA, the CDR3 is TGTGCCAGCAGCCAGGGAATTCAGCCCCAGCATTTT. Protein product: CASSQGIQPQHF. The chain has TRBV3-1 (or the pseudogene TRBV3-2) and TRBJ1-5; D ambiguous. This CDR3 comprises 12 residues. Trimming took 3 bases from V and 6 from J, leaving 6 bases between them. Germline assignment: CDR1 LGHDT and CDR2 YNNKEL (reference sequence).

V gene TRBV28 combines with J gene TRBJ1-2, with no clear D. V was trimmed by 6 bases and J by 5 bases, leaving 10 bases between them. Germline assignment: CDR1 MDHEN and CDR2 SYDVKM. The CDR3 extends over 12 amino acids. CDR3 in DNA: TGTGCCAGCAGGGGCCTGGGTTATGGCTACACCTTC. This gives the protein CASRGLGYGYTF.

The chain recombines TRBV29-1 with TRBJ2-7, with a possible D match to TRBD1 (5 bases). Trimming took 4 bases from V and 5 from J, leaving 18 bases between them. Germline V gene data show CDR1 as SQVTM and CDR2 as ANQGSEA. The CDR3 length is 14 residues. The CDR3 sequence: CSVVSAGLLDEQYF. CDR3 nucleotide sequence: TGCAGCGTTGTATCGGCAGGGCTTTTGGACGAGCAGTACTTC.